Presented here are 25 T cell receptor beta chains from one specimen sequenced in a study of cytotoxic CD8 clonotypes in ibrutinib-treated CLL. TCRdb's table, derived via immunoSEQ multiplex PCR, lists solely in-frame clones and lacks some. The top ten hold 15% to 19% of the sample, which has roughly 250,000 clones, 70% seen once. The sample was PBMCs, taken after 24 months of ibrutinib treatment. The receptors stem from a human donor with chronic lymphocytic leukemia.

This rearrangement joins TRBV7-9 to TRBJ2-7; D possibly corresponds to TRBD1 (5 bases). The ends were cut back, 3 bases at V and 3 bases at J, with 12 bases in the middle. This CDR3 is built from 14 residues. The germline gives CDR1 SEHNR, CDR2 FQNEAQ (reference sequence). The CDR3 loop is CASSLGPMDYEQYF. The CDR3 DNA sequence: TGTGCCAGCAGCTTGGGGCCGATGGACTACGAGCAGTACTTC.

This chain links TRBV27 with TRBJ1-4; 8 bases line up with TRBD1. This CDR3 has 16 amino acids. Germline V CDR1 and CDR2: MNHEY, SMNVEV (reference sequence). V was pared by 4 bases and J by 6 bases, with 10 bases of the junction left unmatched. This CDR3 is CASSSFPGQAHEKLFF. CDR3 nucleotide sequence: TGTGCCAGCAGTTCTTTCCCGGGACAGGCCCATGAAAAACTGTTTTTT.

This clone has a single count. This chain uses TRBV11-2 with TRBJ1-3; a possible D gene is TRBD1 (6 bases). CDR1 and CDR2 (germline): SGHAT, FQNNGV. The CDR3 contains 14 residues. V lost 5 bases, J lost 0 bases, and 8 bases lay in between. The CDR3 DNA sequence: TGTGCCAGCAGCCAAGGGGGCTCTGGAAACACCATATATTTT. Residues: CASSQGGSGNTIYF.

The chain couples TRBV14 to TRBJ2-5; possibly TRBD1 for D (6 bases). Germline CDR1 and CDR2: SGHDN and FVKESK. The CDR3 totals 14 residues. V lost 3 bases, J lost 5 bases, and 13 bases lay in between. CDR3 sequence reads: CASSQHRVWETQYF. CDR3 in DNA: TGTGCCAGCAGCCAGCACAGGGTATGGGAGACCCAGTACTTC.

Here the CDR3 reads CATSLDASTDTQYF. The CDR3, as DNA: TGTGCCACCAGCTTGGATGCTAGCACAGATACGCAGTATTTT. The chain uses TRBV15 and TRBJ2-3; D is unclear. CDR1 LNHNV and CDR2 YYDKDF come from the germline V gene (reference sequence). This CDR3 comprises 14 residues. Trimming removed 5 bases from V and 0 bases from J, with 9 bases in between.

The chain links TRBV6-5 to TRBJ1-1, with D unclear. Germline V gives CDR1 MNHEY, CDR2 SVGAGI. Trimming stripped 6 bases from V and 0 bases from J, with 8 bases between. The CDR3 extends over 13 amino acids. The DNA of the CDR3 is TGTGCCAGCAGGAAACGTATGAACACTGAAGCTTTCTTT. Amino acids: CASRKRMNTEAFF.

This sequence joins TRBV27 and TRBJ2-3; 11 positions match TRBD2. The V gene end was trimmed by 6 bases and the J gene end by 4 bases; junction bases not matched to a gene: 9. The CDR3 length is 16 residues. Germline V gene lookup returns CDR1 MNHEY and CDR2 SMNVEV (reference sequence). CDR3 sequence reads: CASSPRGSGRADTQYF. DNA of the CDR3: TGTGCCAGCAGCCCCCGGGGTAGCGGGAGGGCAGATACGCAGTATTTT.

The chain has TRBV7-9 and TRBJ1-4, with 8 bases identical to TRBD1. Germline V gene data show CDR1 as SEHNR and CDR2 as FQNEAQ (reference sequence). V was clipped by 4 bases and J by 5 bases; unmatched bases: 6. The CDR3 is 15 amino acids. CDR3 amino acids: CASSYPGQANEKLFF. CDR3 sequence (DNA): TGTGCCAGCAGCTACCCGGGACAGGCGAATGAAAAACTGTTTTTT.

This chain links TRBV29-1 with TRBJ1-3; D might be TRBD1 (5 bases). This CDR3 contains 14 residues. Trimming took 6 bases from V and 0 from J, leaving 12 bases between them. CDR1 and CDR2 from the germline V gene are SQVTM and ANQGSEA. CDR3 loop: CSVVGADSGNTIYF. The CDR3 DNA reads TGCAGCGTCGTTGGGGCTGACTCTGGAAACACCATATATTTT.

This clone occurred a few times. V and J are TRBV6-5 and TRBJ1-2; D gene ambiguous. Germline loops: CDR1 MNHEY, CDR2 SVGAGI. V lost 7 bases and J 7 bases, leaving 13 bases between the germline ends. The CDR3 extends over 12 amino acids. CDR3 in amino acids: CASKGPFSGYTF. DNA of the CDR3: TGTGCCAGCAAGGGCCCGTTTTCTGGCTACACCTTC.

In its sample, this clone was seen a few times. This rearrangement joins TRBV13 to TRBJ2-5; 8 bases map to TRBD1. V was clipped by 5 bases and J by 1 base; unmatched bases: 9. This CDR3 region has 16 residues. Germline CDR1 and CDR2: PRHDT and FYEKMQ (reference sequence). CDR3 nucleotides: TGTGCCAGCAGCCGCGGACAGGGTAACACCCAAGAGACCCAGTACTTC. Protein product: CASSRGQGNTQETQYF.

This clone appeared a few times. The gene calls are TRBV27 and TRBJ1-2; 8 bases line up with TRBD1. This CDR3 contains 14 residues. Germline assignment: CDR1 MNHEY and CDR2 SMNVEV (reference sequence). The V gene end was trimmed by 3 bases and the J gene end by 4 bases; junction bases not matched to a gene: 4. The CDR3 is CASSLDREGYGYTF. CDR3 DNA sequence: TGTGCCAGCAGTTTGGACAGGGAGGGCTATGGCTACACCTTC.

CDR3 amino acids: CASSAPRALDTQYF. The CDR3 DNA reads TGTGCCAGCAGCGCACCCCGGGCATTAGATACGCAGTATTTT. This chain links TRBV27 with TRBJ2-3; D gene uncertain. There are 14 residues in the CDR3. Per germline, CDR1 MNHEY and CDR2 SMNVEV (reference sequence). V lost 6 bases to trimming and J lost 5 bases, with 15 bases between them.

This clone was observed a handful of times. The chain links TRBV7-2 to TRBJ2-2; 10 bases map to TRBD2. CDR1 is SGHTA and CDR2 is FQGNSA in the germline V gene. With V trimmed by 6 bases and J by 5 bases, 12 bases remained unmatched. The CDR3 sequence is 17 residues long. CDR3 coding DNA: TGTGCCAGCAGGGAGACAGCGGGAGGGCCTCGGACCGGGGAGCTGTTTTTT. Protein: CASRETAGGPRTGELFF.

In DNA, the CDR3 is TGCAGCGTTGAATCGCCTAGCGGCTACAATGAGCAGTTCTTC. Its protein is CSVESPSGYNEQFF. This rearrangement joins TRBV29-1 to TRBJ2-1; 7 nucleotides agree with TRBD2. V lost 2 bases, J lost 3 bases, and 4 bases stayed unmatched. The CDR3 totals 14 residues. The germline V gene has CDR1 SQVTM and CDR2 ANQGSEA.

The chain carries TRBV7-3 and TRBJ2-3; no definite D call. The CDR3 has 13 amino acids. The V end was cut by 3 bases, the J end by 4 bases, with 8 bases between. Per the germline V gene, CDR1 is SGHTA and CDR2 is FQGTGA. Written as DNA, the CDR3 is TGTGCCAGCAGCTTCGGAACTCCAGATACGCAGTATTTT. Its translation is CASSFGTPDTQYF. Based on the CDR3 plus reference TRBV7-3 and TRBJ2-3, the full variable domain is GAGVSQTPSNKVTEKGKYVELRCDPISGHTALYWYRQSLGQGPEFLIYFQGTGAADDSGLPNDRFFAVRPEGSVSTLKIQRTERGDSAVYLCASSFGTPDTQYFGPGTRLTVL.

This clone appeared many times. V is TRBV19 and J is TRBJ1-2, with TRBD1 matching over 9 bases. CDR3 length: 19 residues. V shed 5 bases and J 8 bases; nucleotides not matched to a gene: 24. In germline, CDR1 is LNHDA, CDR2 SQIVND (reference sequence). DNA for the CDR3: TGTGCCAGTAGTCGGGGACAGGGTATATCGTGGCTTATGGAGAACGGCTACACCTTC. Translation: CASSRGQGISWLMENGYTF.

The CDR3 is CASSSEEKLFF. Here the CDR3 DNA reads TGTGCCAGCAGCTCCGAGGAAAAACTGTTTTTT. The chain is built from TRBV7-2 and TRBJ1-4; no reliable D call. The CDR3 loop spans 11 amino acids. CDR1 is SGHTA, CDR2 FQGNSA, per germline. V shed 4 bases and J shed 8 bases, with 5 bases lying between them.

CDR3 DNA: TGTGCCAGCAGTGAAGAGGTAGCGGGAGTTCGGGAGCAGTTCTTC. Amino acid sequence: CASSEEVAGVREQFF. The genes are TRBV2 and TRBJ2-1; TRBD2 matches 9 bases. The CDR3 runs 15 residues. Germline-derived CDR1 and CDR2 are SNHLY and FYNNEI. V gave up 1 base and J gave up 10 bases; unmatched junction bases: 8.

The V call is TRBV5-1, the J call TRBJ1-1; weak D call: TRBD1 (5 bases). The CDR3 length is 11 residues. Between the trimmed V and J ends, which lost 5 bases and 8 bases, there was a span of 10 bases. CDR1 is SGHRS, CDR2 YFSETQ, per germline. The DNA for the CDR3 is TGCGCCAGCAGAGTAGGACAAGAAGCTTTCTTT. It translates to CASRVGQEAFF.

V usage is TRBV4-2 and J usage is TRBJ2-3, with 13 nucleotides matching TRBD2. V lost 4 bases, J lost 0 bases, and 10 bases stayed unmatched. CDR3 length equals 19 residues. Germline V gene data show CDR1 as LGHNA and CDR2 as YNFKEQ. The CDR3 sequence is CASSPGLAGYASSTDTQYF. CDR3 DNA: TGTGCCAGCAGCCCGGGACTAGCGGGATATGCATCTAGCACAGATACGCAGTATTTT.

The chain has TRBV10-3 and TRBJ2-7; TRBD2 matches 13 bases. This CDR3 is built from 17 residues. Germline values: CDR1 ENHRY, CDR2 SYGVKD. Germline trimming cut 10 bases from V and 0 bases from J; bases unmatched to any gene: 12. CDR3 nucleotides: TGTGCCACCTTTGATCCAGGACTAGCGGGAGACTCCTACGAGCAGTACTTC. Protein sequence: CATFDPGLAGDSYEQYF.

The CDR3 region is CASWSQNAGVIGYTF. CDR3 sequence (DNA): TGTGCCAGTTGGAGTCAAAACGCAGGGGTGATTGGCTACACCTTC. The chain has TRBV19 and TRBJ1-2; D perhaps matches TRBD1 (6 bases). V was cut by 8 bases and J by 7 bases, with 23 bases left in between. This CDR3 is 15 amino acids long. Germline values: CDR1 LNHDA, CDR2 SQIVND (reference sequence).

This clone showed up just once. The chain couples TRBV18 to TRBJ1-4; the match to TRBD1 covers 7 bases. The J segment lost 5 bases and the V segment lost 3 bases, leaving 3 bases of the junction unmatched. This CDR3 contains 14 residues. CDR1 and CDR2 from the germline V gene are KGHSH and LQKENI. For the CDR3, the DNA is TGTGCCAGCTCACCGGAGGGGGCGAATGAAAAACTGTTTTTT. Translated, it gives CASSPEGANEKLFF.

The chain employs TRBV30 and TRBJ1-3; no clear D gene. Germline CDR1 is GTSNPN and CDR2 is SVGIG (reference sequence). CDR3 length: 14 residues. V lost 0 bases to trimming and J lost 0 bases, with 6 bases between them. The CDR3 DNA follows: TGTGCCTGGAGTGTCTCCGGCTCTGGAAACACCATATATTTT. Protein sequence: CAWSVSGSGNTIYF. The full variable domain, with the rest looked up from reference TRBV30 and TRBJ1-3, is SQTIHQWPATLVQPVGSPLSLECTVEGTSNPNLYWYRQAAGRGLQLLFYSVGIGQISSEVPQNLSASRPQDRQFILSSKKLLLSDSGFYLCAWSVSGSGNTIYFGEGSWLTVV.